The sequence of this T cell receptor beta chain was determined in a study of shared clonotypes between healthy human individuals (TCRdb year 2020). In the study overall: A few men and two women, aged 18 to 49 years, made up the cohort. For each donor, CD4 naive and CD4 memory were each run on three plates, CD8 naive on two plates, and CD8 memory on one plate. Between about 0.94 and 8.9 billion PBMCs per donor were obtained by leukapheresis. The study deeply sequenced blood TCR repertoires of about five healthy adults to estimate repertoire size and the extent of clonotype sharing between individuals. Different laboratories and diverse techniques were used to prepare libraries and sequence TCR repertoires, to increase sequencing depth and limit assay-specific biases. General findings and caveats noted by the study authors: Clonotypes shared by all four sorted-subset donors showed higher generation probabilities than non-shared clonotypes. Pairwise subsampling led to the expectation that sequencing depth would affect the degree of clonotype sharing among donors. Larger estimated clonotype richness was generally found for naive subsets than for memory subsets. Because the study included only a small number of donors, the genetic and exposure-history diversity represented was limited. Rarefaction of sorted-subset datasets indicated incomplete sequencing despite the large sequencing depth. About 5% of naive CD4, 3.5% of naive CD8, around 2.3% of memory CD4, and 0.4% of memory CD8 clonotypes were shared across four donors. Only blood was sampled, and tissue TCR repertoires likely differ from those in blood.

Per the germline V gene, MNHNS is the CDR1 and SASEGT is the CDR2. From the cysteine up to the phenylalanine, the CDR3 has a length of 13 residues. The only DNA kept is the CDR3, 39 bases in frame from the first base. The V end loses 4 bases and the J end loses 5 bases, and a stretch of 11 bases separates them. Using the deep immunoSEQ assay, TCR CDR3 regions were amplified from genomic DNA by multiplex PCR. Extracted genomic DNA from each cell subset was spread evenly across all wells of several immunoSEQ 96-well plates, with each plate serving as a replicate. For sorted subsets, approximately 200 ng of genomic DNA, equivalent to tens of thousands of T cell genomes, went into each replicate PCR. Purified libraries were measured with a Qubit 3.0 fluorometer, size-checked on a Bioanalyzer 2100, and measured again with the KAPA Library Quantification kit. Every immunoSEQ 96-well plate was sequenced on a separate single-read 150-cycle Illumina NextSeq 550 flow cell. The study's own analysis went as follows. The immunoSEQ output contained only junctional sequences without quality scores, so filtering could not match that applied to full-length reads. To assign V/J genes and CDR3, sequences were annotated using PyIR, a Python wrapper for IgBLAST v1.9, with IMGT germline references. Reads were removed for weak V/J assignments (E-value above 1e-6), missing CDR3, stop codons, out-of-frame junctions, or ambiguous translated residues. A V3J clonotype was defined by an identical inferred V gene, J gene, and CDR3 amino acid sequence. Percentage overlap between repertoires was computed as shared unique clonotypes divided by the size of the smaller repertoire. Richness of each repertoire was evaluated using RTK rarefaction, the Chao1 estimator, and Recon v2.1 estimates of unobserved clonotypes. Generation probabilities were computed with OLGA for all TCRbeta clonotypes obtained by the gDNA method from several donors. TCRdb mirrors the immuneACCESS table, restricted to in-frame sequences. Some clones are absent from its copies; in checked studies, under half trace to an unresolved V gene, and the reason for the others is unknown. V, J and clone size derive from that table, while D and trimming were established from the DNA sequence. In this sample the table shows over 850,000 clones, roughly 74% of which occur a single time. Clones ranked in the top ten supply more than 0.55% of the sample.

This clone has a handful of counts. The target of this receptor is not known. Base qualities are not recorded, but no much larger clone differs from it by a single base. Healthy HIV-negative adults with no recently reported acute infections or vaccinations were included as donors. Only Caucasian adults living in Nashville, Tennessee, USA were represented among the donors. CD4+ T cells were enriched through magnetic negative selection, after which naive cells were positively selected on CD45RA and the remaining negative fraction served as the memory subset. After blood collection by leukapheresis, PBMCs were isolated using Ficoll-Histopaque density gradient centrifugation and then cryopreserved in the vapor phase of liquid nitrogen. Analytical flow cytometry was used to check the purity and quantity of each magnetically sorted T cell population. Genomic DNA was isolated from every sorted fraction and measured by UV absorbance on a Nanodrop 2000c.

Material: memory CD4+ T cells from PBMCs. Sample cell subset or site, as interpreted from the label and publication: CD45RA-negative fraction. The sequence was collected from a man younger than 35 in good health. Some clones in this sample may be carry-over from other donors' samples. The chain is made from TRBV6-1 and TRBJ1-2; the D gene is perhaps TRBD1, from 5 matching bases. The DNA sequence is as follows: TGTGCCAGCAGTGGCAGGGTCGGATATGGCTACACCTTC. This translates into CASSGRVGYGYTF.